Listed below are T cell receptor beta chains from one sample, sequenced in a study of OX40 agonist ivuxolimab in advanced cancers. Profiled with immunoSEQ multiplex PCR; TCRdb holds only in-frame clones, not every one. Among around 70,000 clones listed, approximately 80% were seen once. Specimen: CD4+ or CD8+ T cells sorted from blood, collected in a trial of the OX40 agonist ivuxolimab. Receptors were obtained from an adult with an advanced solid tumor such as melanoma, head and neck, liver or kidney cancer. Each CDR3 is given with its conserved first and last residue. The order of the fields is clone size, J gene, D gene, V gene, CDR3 protein, CDR3 DNA. A D gene is named only where the DNA matches it firmly. Only part of the rows carry a size: once, few, many, or a class if the clone is expanded.

-	TRBJ2-5	TRBD2	TRBV28	CASRTSGGMETQYF	TGTGCCAGCAGGACTAGCGGGGGTATGGAGACCCAGTACTTC
few	TRBJ1-5	TRBD1	TRBV2	CASRTGEIQPQHF	TGTGCCAGCAGAACAGGGGAAATTCAGCCCCAGCATTTT
-	TRBJ2-5	-	TRBV9	CASSGLVSGETQYF	TGTGCCAGCAGCGGACTAGTTTCGGGAGAGACCCAGTACTTC
-	TRBJ2-2	TRBD1	TRBV7-2	CASSTRTGERTGELFF	TGTGCCAGCAGCACCCGGACAGGGGAAAGGACCGGGGAGCTGTTTTTT
-	TRBJ1-6	TRBD1	TRBV2	CASRGQGLGNSPLHF	TGTGCCAGCAGGGGACAGGGCTTGGGGAATTCACCCCTCCACTTT
-	TRBJ2-3	TRBD2	TRBV5-1	CASSLVAGGVTDTQYF	TGCGCCAGCAGCTTGGTTGCGGGGGGCGTAACGGATACGCAGTATTTT
-	TRBJ1-4	-	TRBV6-5	CASSYFLGGTIEKLFF	TGTGCCAGCAGTTACTTTTTGGGGGGCACAATTGAAAAACTGTTTTTT
-	TRBJ1-1	-	TRBV10-3	CAIRRGQNTEAFF	TGTGCCATCAGACGGGGGCAGAACACTGAAGCTTTCTTT
few	TRBJ2-4	-	TRBV7-9	CASSRVGIQYF	TGTGCCAGCAGCCGGGTGGGCATTCAGTACTTC
-	TRBJ2-3	-	TRBV19	CASSIPGPESTQYF	TGTGCCAGTAGTATACCAGGGCCGGAGAGTACGCAGTATTTT
-	TRBJ2-4	TRBD1	TRBV6-1	CASSAQGQGQYF	TGTGCCAGCAGCGCTCAGGGACAGGGGCAGTACTTC
few	TRBJ1-3	-	TRBV28	CASYVSGSGNTIYF	TGTGCCAGTTACGTAAGCGGCTCTGGAAACACCATATATTTT
-	TRBJ1-6	-	TRBV4-3	CASSQDWSSYNSPLHF	TGCGCCAGCAGCCAGGACTGGAGCTCCTATAATTCACCCCTCCACTTT
-	TRBJ2-6	-	TRBV6-5	CASSYDSSGANVLTF	TGTGCCAGCAGTTACGACAGCTCTGGGGCCAACGTCCTGACTTTC
-	TRBJ2-2	TRBD1	TRBV7-9	CAGRSGDRAPDTGELFF	TGTGCCGGCCGGTCCGGGGACAGGGCGCCGGACACCGGGGAGCTGTTTTTT
-	TRBJ2-1	TRBD2	TRBV5-4	CASTLEPSGIANEQFF	TGTGCCAGCACCCTTGAACCCAGCGGGATCGCCAATGAGCAGTTCTTC
-	TRBJ2-7	-	TRBV20-1	CSARLGLEQYF	TGCAGTGCTAGGCTAGGTCTAGAGCAGTACTTC
few	TRBJ2-3	TRBD2	TRBV5-4	CASSLKTSGYTDTQYF	TGTGCCAGCAGCTTAAAAACTAGCGGTTACACAGATACGCAGTATTTT
-	TRBJ2-4	TRBD1	TRBV6-1	CASSEDRGNIQYF	TGTGCCAGCAGTGAAGACAGGGGAAACATTCAGTACTTC
once	TRBJ2-7	TRBD1	TRBV15	CATSREVTGNYEQYF	TGTGCCACCAGCAGAGAGGTGACAGGGAACTACGAGCAGTACTTC
-	TRBJ2-2	-	TRBV15	CATRLGTGTGELFF	TGTGCCACCCGCTTGGGAACAGGCACCGGGGAGCTGTTTTTT
once	TRBJ2-7	-	TRBV19	CASSPQTDSYEQYF	TGTGCCAGTAGTCCCCAGACGGACTCCTACGAGCAGTACTTC
many	TRBJ2-1	TRBD1	TRBV19	CASNPLTGGASAQFF	TGTGCCAGTAACCCTCTGACAGGGGGCGCATCGGCGCAGTTCTTC
-	TRBJ1-3	-	TRBV4-2	CASSQEFGSLGNTIYF	TGTGCCAGCAGCCAAGAATTTGGGTCCCTCGGAAACACCATATATTTT
-	TRBJ1-2	-	TRBV4-1	CASSLSGLANYGYTF	TGCGCCAGCAGCCTCTCGGGGCTGGCTAACTATGGCTACACCTTC
-	TRBJ1-1	-	TRBV7-6	CASKEGPALMNTEAFF	TGTGCCAGCAAAGAGGGGCCAGCATTAATGAACACTGAAGCTTTCTTT
-	TRBJ2-1	TRBD2	TRBV7-6	CASSISSGTSGSQQFF	TGTGCCAGCAGCATATCTTCCGGGACTAGCGGGAGTCAGCAGTTCTTC
-	TRBJ2-5	TRBD2	TRBV7-9	CASSPTQTSDQETQYF	TGTGCCAGCAGCCCCACGCAGACTAGCGACCAAGAGACCCAGTACTTC
-	TRBJ2-5	-	TRBV6-6	CASGAVQETQYF	TGTGCCAGCGGGGCGGTTCAAGAGACCCAGTACTTC
-	TRBJ1-2	-	TRBV7-9	CASSLGQFYGYTF	TGTGCCAGCAGCTTAGGACAGTTCTATGGCTACACCTTC
-	TRBJ1-1	-	TRBV7-2	CASSPQGNTEAFF	TGTGCCAGCAGCCCACAGGGAAATACTGAAGCTTTCTTT
-	TRBJ1-2	-	TRBV4-3	CASSQDRGGPYGYTF	TGCGCCAGCAGCCAAGATCGGGGGGGTCCCTATGGCTACACCTTC
-	TRBJ2-1	TRBD1	TRBV5-5	CASSFEQGASYNEQFF	TGTGCCAGCAGCTTTGAACAGGGGGCATCCTACAATGAGCAGTTCTTC
-	TRBJ2-1	-	TRBV6-6	CASSQDRFSYNEQFF	TGTGCCAGCAGCCAAGACAGGTTCTCCTACAATGAGCAGTTCTTC
-	TRBJ1-2	-	TRBV2	CASSETAQGYTF	TGTGCCAGCAGTGAAACAGCCCAAGGCTACACCTTC
-	TRBJ2-3	-	TRBV5-1	CASSPGLRTRDTQYF	TGCGCCAGCAGCCCGGGACTCCGGACTCGAGATACGCAGTATTTT
-	TRBJ1-1	-	TRBV9	CASSLTGLNTEAFF	TGTGCCAGCAGCCTGACAGGCTTGAACACTGAAGCTTTCTTT
-	TRBJ2-7	-	TRBV7-2	CASSEGLLEQYF	TGTGCCAGCAGCGAGGGACTCCTTGAGCAGTACTTC
-	TRBJ2-7	-	TRBV5-5	CASLPQGSYEQYF	TGTGCCAGCCTGCCCCAGGGCTCCTACGAGCAGTACTTC
-	TRBJ2-1	TRBD1	TRBV10-2	CASSDNRGPYNEQFF	TGCGCCAGCAGTGATAACAGGGGGCCCTACAATGAGCAGTTCTTC
-	TRBJ2-2	TRBD2	TRBV9	CASSVNRNLAGAAGELFF	TGTGCCAGCAGCGTAAACCGAAACCTAGCGGGAGCTGCCGGGGAGCTGTTTTTT
-	TRBJ2-7	-	TRBV18	CASSPQYTGYEQYF	TGTGCCAGCTCACCACAGTACACAGGCTACGAGCAGTACTTC
-	TRBJ1-1	TRBD1	TRBV29-1	CSFLGDRGWSTEAFF	TGCAGCTTTCTCGGGGACAGGGGATGGAGCACTGAAGCTTTCTTT
-	TRBJ2-5	TRBD1	TRBV28	CASSLDRGETQYF	TGTGCCAGCAGTTTAGACAGGGGAGAGACCCAGTACTTC
-	TRBJ2-2	-	TRBV14	CASSIRPPPGELFF	TGTGCCAGCAGCATCCGGCCACCCCCCGGGGAGCTGTTTTTT
once	TRBJ2-5	TRBD1	TRBV4-1	CASSRGDRGSETQYF	TGCGCCAGCAGCCGTGGGGACAGGGGGAGTGAGACCCAGTACTTC
few	TRBJ2-1	-	TRBV4-3	CASSQDALNNEQFF	TGCGCCAGCAGCCAAGATGCGTTGAACAATGAGCAGTTCTTC
once	TRBJ2-1	-	TRBV7-8	CASRRDSSSYNEQFF	TGTGCCAGCAGGCGAGACAGTAGCTCCTACAATGAGCAGTTCTTC
-	TRBJ2-2	-	TRBV28	CATGSTGVKAGELFF	TGTGCCACCGGCTCCACGGGGGTTAAGGCCGGGGAGCTGTTTTTT
-	TRBJ2-1	TRBD2	TRBV7-9	CASTLWGLAGGPSYNEQFF	TGTGCCAGCACCCTATGGGGACTAGCGGGGGGGCCCTCCTACAATGAGCAGTTCTTC
-	TRBJ2-7	TRBD2	TRBV7-9	CASSLERGRGDEQYF	TGTGCCAGCAGCTTAGAGAGGGGCCGGGGGGACGAGCAGTACTTC
few	TRBJ1-5	-	TRBV2	CASSPSGGSNQPQHF	TGTGCCAGCAGTCCCAGCGGGGGAAGTAATCAGCCCCAGCATTTT
-	TRBJ1-5	-	TRBV28	CASGGGGTNQPQHF	TGTGCCAGCGGTGGGGGGGGAACTAATCAGCCCCAGCATTTT
few	TRBJ2-4	-	TRBV5-1	CASSLELAKNIQYF	TGCGCCAGCAGCTTGGAATTAGCCAAAAACATTCAGTACTTC